These 10 T cell receptor beta chains came from one sample sequenced in a study of blood T cell repertoires in COVID-19 (dated by TCRdb to between 2020 and 2021). Library construction relied on the immunoSEQ multiplex PCR assay. Entries here come from immuneACCESS through TCRdb and include only in-frame sequences with V and J called. Some clones fail to appear in such tables; in the studies checked, an unresolved V gene covers under half of the shortfall, and the cause of the remainder is unknown. For this sample the table gives 300,000 or so clones, of which approximately 88% were detected only once. The ten largest clones capture 6.9% of the sample. The sequencing sample was made of peripheral blood. These receptors all come from a woman aged 25 to 39 who had recovered from COVID-19.

The chain carries TRBV29-1 and TRBJ2-3; the D gene is possibly TRBD2 (6 bases). Trimming took off 4 bases at V and 4 bases at J, with 9 bases between the two ends. The CDR3 length is 12 residues. Germline CDR1 SQVTM, CDR2 ANQGSEA. The CDR3 DNA reads as TGCAGCGTTGGGAGGGATCCAGATACGCAGTATTTT. Its protein product is CSVGRDPDTQYF.

The chain couples TRBV6-2 or TRBV6-3 to TRBJ2-5; possible D gene TRBD2, 7 bases. Trimming left V 1 base short and J 5 bases short, with 17 bases between. Germline CDR1 is MNHEY and CDR2 is SVGEGT. The CDR3 covers 16 residues. CDR3 sequence reads: CASSYFGGGAVETQYF. As DNA, the CDR3 is TGTGCCAGCAGTTACTTCGGAGGGGGGGCTGTCGAGACCCAGTACTTC.

The chain links TRBV5-1 to TRBJ2-7; D is uncertain. The germline V gene has CDR1 SGHRS and CDR2 YFSETQ. The CDR3 spans 11 residues. V lost 0 bases, J lost 5 bases, and 3 bases lay in between. The CDR3 sequence is CASSLADEQYF. CDR3 DNA: TGCGCCAGCAGCTTGGCCGACGAGCAGTACTTC.

The chain uses TRBV27 and TRBJ1-2, with 7 nucleotides matching TRBD1. Trimming took 5 bases from V and 1 from J; bases not matched to a gene: 4. The CDR3 totals 14 residues. Germline-derived CDR1 and CDR2 are MNHEY and SMNVEV (reference sequence). CDR3 sequence (DNA): TGTGCCAGCAGTCCGACAGGGTTTAACTATGGCTACACCTTC. Its translation is CASSPTGFNYGYTF.

CDR3 coding DNA: TGTGCCAGCACCGATCCCTGGACAGCAAACATTCAGTACTTC. It specifies CASTDPWTANIQYF. The rearrangement uses TRBV2 and TRBJ2-4; a possible D gene is TRBD1 (6 bases). V was trimmed by 7 bases and J by 6 bases, leaving 16 bases between them. CDR1 is SNHLY, CDR2 FYNNEI, per germline. The CDR3 has 14 residues.

The V call is TRBV3-1 (or the pseudogene TRBV3-2), the J call TRBJ1-6; D is possibly TRBD1 (5 bases). Between the trimmed V and J ends, which lost 0 bases and 6 bases, there was a span of 9 bases. The CDR3 extends over 15 amino acids. In germline, CDR1 is LGHDT, CDR2 YNNKEL (reference sequence). The CDR3 protein is CASSQEGRGNSPLHF. The CDR3 DNA sequence: TGTGCCAGCAGCCAAGAGGGGCGCGGTAATTCACCCCTCCACTTT.

The chain links TRBV7-2 to TRBJ1-5; D perhaps matches TRBD1 (5 bases). Germline assignment: CDR1 SGHTA and CDR2 FQGNSA. V was pared by 5 bases and J by 0 bases, with 11 bases between. The CDR3 contains 15 residues. The DNA of the CDR3 is TGTGCCAGCAGCGACAGCTTTTATAGCAATCAGCCCCAGCATTTT. Protein sequence: CASSDSFYSNQPQHF.

The chain joins TRBV9 to TRBJ2-7, with D uncertain. Trimming pared 0 bases from V and 2 bases from J, leaving 6 bases between. In germline, CDR1 is SGDLS, CDR2 YYNGEE. The CDR3 contains 13 residues. The CDR3 DNA reads as TGTGCCAGCAGCGTAGGGCCCGCCTACGAGCAGTACTTC. The encoded protein is CASSVGPAYEQYF. Full variable domain (remainder filled in from reference TRBV9 and TRBJ2-7): DSGVTQTPKHLITATGQRVTLRCSPRSGDLSVYWYQQSLDQGLQFLIQYYNGEERAKGNILERFSAQQFPDLHSELNLSSLELGDSALYFCASSVGPAYEQYFGPGTRLTVT.

This chain connects TRBV6-4 to TRBJ2-7, with 9 bases lining up with TRBD1. The CDR3 runs to 17 residues. With V trimmed by 3 bases and J by 2 bases, 11 bases remained unmatched. CDR1 is MRHNA, CDR2 SNTAGT, per germline. The CDR3 DNA is TGTGCCAGCAGTGAGGTGGCCGGGACAGGGCCTACCTACGAGCAGTACTTC. It codes for CASSEVAGTGPTYEQYF.

This chain joins TRBV2 and TRBJ1-2; 7 bases match TRBD1. Losses at the gene ends were 7 bases for V and 4 bases for J; bases not matched to a gene: 12. Germline assignment: CDR1 SNHLY and CDR2 FYNNEI. This CDR3 has 15 amino acids. CDR3 region: CASTTRGAGIYGYTF. Here the CDR3 DNA reads TGTGCCAGCACCACCAGGGGGGCAGGGATCTATGGCTACACCTTC. The variable domain in full, with the rest retrieved from reference TRBV2 and TRBJ1-2, is EPEVTQTPSHQVTQMGQEVILRCVPISNHLYFYWYRQILGQKVEFLVSFYNNEISEKSEIFDDQFSVERPDGSNFTLKIRSTKLEDSAMYFCASTTRGAGIYGYTFGSGTRLTVV.